These 21 T cell receptor beta chains were all obtained from the same sample, sequenced in a study of T cell responses to AZD1222 COVID-19 vaccine. Clones were sequenced by immunoSEQ multiplex PCR, and TCRdb holds only the in-frame ones, with some missing. The table lists tens of thousands of clones, 85% to 95% of them singletons. The source material was peripheral blood, sampled on day 0 of AZD1222 vaccination. The source of these receptors is an adult in good health.

This chain uses TRBV11-2 with TRBJ2-1, with a tentative D call TRBD1 (5 bases). Germline values: CDR1 SGHAT, CDR2 FQNNGV. The CDR3 consists of 15 residues. The ends were cut back, 1 base at V and 7 bases at J, with 14 bases in the middle. CDR3: CASSLAQGWVNEQFF. CDR3 sequence (DNA): TGTGCCAGCAGCTTAGCCCAGGGTTGGGTGAATGAGCAGTTCTTC. Drawing the rest from reference TRBV11-2 and TRBJ2-1, the complete variable domain is EAGVAQSPRYKIIEKRQSVAFWCNPISGHATLYWYQQILGQGPKLLIQFQNNGVVDDSQLPKDRFSAERLKGVDSTLKIQPAKLEDSAVYLCASSLAQGWVNEQFFGPGTRLTVL.

V usage is TRBV28 and J usage is TRBJ2-1; 7 nucleotides match TRBD1. The germline V gene encodes CDR1 MDHEN and CDR2 SYDVKM. Trimming removed 6 bases from V and 2 bases from J; junction bases left unmatched: 4. This CDR3 comprises 14 residues. The CDR3 nucleotides are TGTGCCAGCAGCATCGACAGGGCCTACAATGAGCAGTTCTTC. Translating gives CASSIDRAYNEQFF.

The sample holds one count of this clone. J is TRBJ2-5 and V is TRBV19, with 12 bases matching TRBD2. J was trimmed by 3 bases and V by 5 bases; bases with no gene match: 4. The CDR3 consists of 15 residues. CDR1 LNHDA and CDR2 SQIVND come from the germline V gene (reference sequence). The CDR3 DNA follows: TGTGCCAGTAGTGGAGGACTAGCGGGAAAAGAGACCCAGTACTTC. It encodes CASSGGLAGKETQYF.

J is TRBJ1-2 and V is TRBV20-1, with D perhaps matching TRBD1 (5 bases). Trimming left V 3 bases short and J 6 bases short, with 20 bases between. This CDR3 spans 15 amino acids. Germline V CDR1 and CDR2: DFQATT, SNEGSKA (reference sequence). CDR3 sequence (DNA): TGCAGTGCTAGTAGTCCCGGGACCTTGGGCCATGGCTACACCTTC. Its translation: CSASSPGTLGHGYTF.

Comment on this clone: The junction shows a germline mismatch at one end, possibly a read error. The chain couples TRBV6-5 to TRBJ1-5, with no clear D. This CDR3 spans 12 amino acids. Germline V gene data show CDR1 as MNHEY and CDR2 as SVGAGI. The DNA of the CDR3 is TGTGCCAGCAGCTACTACACTCAGCCCCAGCATTTT. Translation: CASSYYTQPQHF.

CDR3 sequence (DNA): TGTGCCAGCAGCCAAAACACTGAAGCTTTCTTT. This sequence encodes CASSQNTEAFF. The rearrangement links TRBV7-2 to TRBJ1-1; D remains unclear. Trimming pared 5 bases from V and 2 bases from J, leaving 3 bases between. Germline V gene data show CDR1 as SGHTA and CDR2 as FQGNSA. The CDR3 runs to 11 residues.

The chain joins TRBV5-1 to TRBJ2-2; the D gene is possibly TRBD1 (6 bases). CDR3 length equals 16 residues. V was trimmed by 0 bases and J by 0 bases, leaving 9 bases between them. CDR1 and CDR2 from the germline V gene are SGHRS and YFSETQ. The CDR3 sequence is CASSLVPGANTGELFF. CDR3 sequence (DNA): TGCGCCAGCAGCTTGGTGCCAGGGGCGAACACCGGGGAGCTGTTTTTT. The full variable domain, rest sourced from reference TRBV5-1 and TRBJ2-2, is KAGVTQTPRYLIKTRGQQVTLSCSPISGHRSVSWYQQTPGQGLQFLFEYFSETQRNKGNFPGRFSGRQFSNSRSEMNVSTLELGDSALYLCASSLVPGANTGELFFGEGSRLTVL.

J is TRBJ1-2 and V is TRBV10-3, with D possibly being TRBD1 (6 bases). Per the germline V gene, CDR1 is ENHRY and CDR2 is SYGVKD. V lost 7 bases, J lost 2 bases, and 14 bases lay in between. This CDR3 is 14 amino acids long. The CDR3 bases are TGTGCCATCATGGGCGGGGGCTTCAACTATGGCTACACCTTC. Translating gives CAIMGGGFNYGYTF.

The CDR3 sequence is CSASPGGRSNQPQHF. CDR3 bases: TGCAGTGCTAGTCCCGGGGGGAGGAGCAATCAGCCCCAGCATTTT. The chain employs TRBV20-1 and TRBJ1-5; D possibly corresponds to TRBD1 (5 bases). The V end was cut by 3 bases, the J end by 1 base, with 13 bases between. This CDR3 comprises 15 residues. From germline, CDR1 is DFQATT and CDR2 SNEGSKA (reference sequence).

Details on this clone: One junction end does not reproduce the germline sequence, and a read error may be involved. The rearrangement links TRBV7-9 to TRBJ2-7, with 7 bases lining up with TRBD1. Germline CDR1 SEHNR, CDR2 FQNEAQ (reference sequence). CDR3 length equals 11 residues. The CDR3 region has the DNA TGTGCCAGCAGCTTAATCAGGGGGTTGCACTTC. It yields the protein CASSLIRGLHF. Full variable domain (missing parts from reference TRBV7-9 and TRBJ2-7): DTGVSQNPRHKITKRGQNVTFRCDPISEHNRLYWYRQTLGQGPEFLTYFQNEAQLEKSRLLSDRFSAERPKGSFSTLEIQRTEQGDSAMYLCASSLIRGLHFGPGTRLTVT.

The V and J genes are TRBV10-3 and TRBJ1-2; D might be TRBD1 (5 bases). Trimming left V 8 bases short and J 2 bases short, with 9 bases between. CDR1 is ENHRY, CDR2 SYGVKD, per germline. The CDR3 loop spans 12 amino acids. The CDR3 bases are TGTGCCATCGGGGGACGCAACTATGGCTACACCTTC. As protein: CAIGGRNYGYTF.

This chain uses TRBV5-6 with TRBJ2-7, with unresolved D. Germline loops: CDR1 SGHDT, CDR2 YYEEEE. Trimming removed 4 bases from V and 5 bases from J, with 13 bases in between. CDR3 length: 13 residues. The CDR3 DNA is TGTGCCAGCAGCGATAGGGTCCTGAACGAGCAGTACTTC. Its protein product is CASSDRVLNEQYF.

The J gene is TRBJ1-1, the V gene TRBV5-1; D is unclear. There are 12 residues in the CDR3. Between the trimmed V and J ends, which lost 6 bases and 1 base, there was a span of 7 bases. Germline CDR1 and CDR2: SGHRS and YFSETQ. The chain's CDR3 is CASKEPNTEAFF. Written as DNA, the CDR3 is TGCGCCAGCAAGGAGCCGAACACTGAAGCTTTCTTT. The full variable domain, in which reference TRBV5-1 and TRBJ1-1 provide the parts outside the CDR3, is KAGVTQTPRYLIKTRGQQVTLSCSPISGHRSVSWYQQTPGQGLQFLFEYFSETQRNKGNFPGRFSGRQFSNSRSEMNVSTLELGDSALYLCASKEPNTEAFFGQGTRLTVV.

This chain joins TRBV7-2 and TRBJ2-3; 8 bases are shared with TRBD2. With V trimmed by 4 bases and J by 4 bases, 13 bases remained unmatched. Germline CDR1 is SGHTA and CDR2 is FQGNSA. The CDR3 is 17 amino acids. This CDR3 is CASSSPSAGGGADTQYF. The CDR3 bases are TGTGCCAGCAGCTCCCCCTCTGCGGGGGGAGGGGCAGATACGCAGTATTTT.

This clone is a singleton in its sample. The rearrangement links TRBV18 to TRBJ2-1, with TRBD2 identical over 16 bases. Per the germline V gene, CDR1 is KGHSH and CDR2 is LQKENI. Trimming cost V 4 bases and J 7 bases; bases outside gene matches: 7. The CDR3 sequence is 17 residues long. The CDR3 DNA sequence: TGTGCCAGCTCACGACCGGGACTAGCGGGGGGGACGAATGAGCAGTTCTTC. This codes for CASSRPGLAGGTNEQFF. Variable domain in full (rest from reference TRBV18 and TRBJ2-1): NAGVMQNPRHLVRRRGQEARLRCSPMKGHSHVYWYRQLPEEGLKFMVYLQKENIIDESGMPKERFSAEFPKEGPSILRIQQVVRGDSAAYFCASSRPGLAGGTNEQFFGPGTRLTVL.

V gene TRBV3-1 (or the pseudogene TRBV3-2) combines with J gene TRBJ1-1; 10 bases are a match to TRBD1. There are 15 residues in the CDR3. J lost 5 bases, V lost 3 bases, and 6 bases had no gene match. Germline V gene sequence: CDR1 LGHDT, CDR2 YNNKEL (reference sequence). CDR3 sequence: CASSQTGTGVTEAFF. The CDR3 region has the DNA TGTGCCAGCAGCCAGACCGGGACAGGGGTTACTGAAGCTTTCTTT.

The CDR3 here is CASSRQGPEGTGELFF. The CDR3 DNA reads TGCGCCAGCAGCCGACAGGGCCCCGAGGGCACCGGGGAGCTGTTTTTT. The rearrangement uses TRBV5-1 and TRBJ2-2; 7 bases are a match to TRBD1. The CDR3 length is 16 residues. With V trimmed by 4 bases and J by 4 bases, 10 bases remained unmatched. Germline V gives CDR1 SGHRS, CDR2 YFSETQ. Drawing the rest from reference TRBV5-1 and TRBJ2-2, the complete variable domain is KAGVTQTPRYLIKTRGQQVTLSCSPISGHRSVSWYQQTPGQGLQFLFEYFSETQRNKGNFPGRFSGRQFSNSRSEMNVSTLELGDSALYLCASSRQGPEGTGELFFGEGSRLTVL.

The chain employs TRBV20-1 and TRBJ1-3; D is perhaps TRBD1 (6 bases). Germline V gives CDR1 DFQATT, CDR2 SNEGSKA (reference sequence). The V gene lost 3 bases and the J gene lost 4 bases, with 13 bases spanning the gap. CDR3 length: 14 residues. The CDR3 DNA follows: TGCAGTGCTAGTGAAGGGGGTGTAGGAAACACCATATATTTT. It encodes CSASEGGVGNTIYF.

The J gene is TRBJ2-7, the V gene TRBV9; TRBD2 aligns across 8 bases. This CDR3 has 15 amino acids. Trimming took 0 bases from V and 2 from J; bases not matched to a gene: 4. Looked up from germline, CDR1 is SGDLS and CDR2 is YYNGEE. The CDR3 protein is CASSVAPGGPYEQYF. In DNA, the CDR3 is TGTGCCAGCAGCGTAGCCCCGGGGGGGCCCTACGAGCAGTACTTC.

The rearrangement links TRBV13 to TRBJ1-2; 7 nucleotides align to TRBD1. Germline-derived CDR1 and CDR2 are PRHDT and FYEKMQ (reference sequence). This CDR3 spans 13 amino acids. The trim removed 5 bases at V and 2 bases at J, leaving 2 bases unmatched. DNA of the CDR3: TGTGCCAGCAGCACGACAGGGAACTATGGCTACACCTTC. Protein sequence: CASSTTGNYGYTF.

The V gene is TRBV5-1, the J gene TRBJ1-1; maybe TRBD1 (6 bases). The V gene lost 4 bases and the J gene lost 1 base, with 14 bases spanning the gap. Germline V gene sequence: CDR1 SGHRS, CDR2 YFSETQ. The length of the CDR3 is 15 residues. CDR3 region: CASSPSGHPNTEAFF. The CDR3 nucleotides are TGCGCCAGCAGCCCTTCGGGACACCCGAACACTGAAGCTTTCTTT. The whole variable domain, filled in from reference TRBV5-1 and TRBJ1-1, reads KAGVTQTPRYLIKTRGQQVTLSCSPISGHRSVSWYQQTPGQGLQFLFEYFSETQRNKGNFPGRFSGRQFSNSRSEMNVSTLELGDSALYLCASSPSGHPNTEAFFGQGTRLTVV.